These 24 T cell receptor beta chains were sequenced from one sample in a study of neurological immune-mediated disorders. TCRdb re-analysed the 5' RACE reads in MiXCR, keeping a single row per CDR3 protein. The repertoire holds about 84,000 distinct CDR3 sequences, with approximately 4.3% as singletons. The time point was: longitudinal time-point 3. Sequencing used PBMCs. These receptors all come from a woman aged 55 to 70 with multiple sclerosis.

In its sample, this clonotype was seen many times. This CDR3 reads CSVPRQGVTEAFF. CDR3 coding DNA: TGCAGCGTTCCACGACAGGGTGTCACTGAAGCTTTCTTT. V gene TRBV29-1 combines with J gene TRBJ1-1, with 7 bases aligning to TRBD1. CDR1 and CDR2 from the germline V gene are SQVTM and ANQGSEA. The V segment lost 5 bases and the J segment 4 bases; nucleotides outside the gene matches: 7. The CDR3 is made up of 13 amino acids.

This clonotype came up many times. The V call is TRBV7-2, the J call TRBJ2-7, with 11 nucleotides matching TRBD2. The CDR3 runs 16 residues. The V gene end was trimmed by 4 bases and the J gene end by 3 bases; junction bases not matched to a gene: 8. Germline values: CDR1 SGHTA, CDR2 FQGNSA. CDR3 loop: CASSSLSGGVLYEQYF. The CDR3 bases are TGTGCCAGCAGCTCCCTTAGCGGGGGGGTTCTCTACGAGCAGTACTTC.

Turning to this clonotype: A much more abundant neighbour one base away suggests this may be a read error. The chain recombines TRBV29-1 with TRBJ2-3, with 8 bases aligning to TRBD1. The CDR3 contains 12 residues. Germline CDR1 is SQVTM and CDR2 is ANQGSEA. This CDR3 is CSAGQGTDTKYF. In DNA form, the CDR3 reads TGCAGCGCCGGACAGGGCACAGATACGAAGTATTTT.

Notes on this clonotype: The germline gene is not matched at one end of the junction; a read error may be the cause. The chain has TRBV5-6 and TRBJ1-2, with a possible D match to TRBD1 (5 bases). The length of the CDR3 is 13 residues. The germline V gene has CDR1 SGHDT and CDR2 YYEEEE. The CDR3 protein is CANSDGADYGYTF. CDR3 sequence (DNA): TGTGCCAACAGCGACGGGGCCGACTATGGCTACACCTTC. The whole variable domain, filled in from reference TRBV5-6 and TRBJ1-2, reads DAGVTQSPTHLIKTRGQQVTLRCSPKSGHDTVSWYQQALGQGPQFIFQYYEEEERQRGNFPDRFSGHQFPNYSSELNVNALLLGDSALYLCANSDGADYGYTFGSGTRLTVV.

This clonotype was counted many times. The V call is TRBV28, the J call TRBJ1-4; 9 bases line up with TRBD1. This CDR3 contains 18 residues. The ends lost 4 bases at V and 0 bases at J; junction bases unmatched: 9. Germline V gene lookup returns CDR1 MDHEN and CDR2 SYDVKM. The CDR3 here is CASSSPGTGSATNEKLFF. As DNA, the CDR3 is TGTGCCAGCAGTTCCCCCGGGACAGGGTCTGCAACTAATGAAAAACTGTTTTTT.

This clonotype was found many times. The V call is TRBV6-5, the J call TRBJ2-3; TRBD1 agrees at 7 bases. V dropped 1 base and J dropped 2; count of bases not matched to a gene: 3. Germline CDR1 is MNHEY and CDR2 is SVGAGI. The CDR3 length is 15 residues. DNA for the CDR3: TGTGCCAGCAGTTACTTGGGACAGCCCACAGATACGCAGTATTTT. Residues: CASSYLGQPTDTQYF.

This clonotype was seen repeatedly, ten times or more. The chain combines TRBV3-1 with TRBJ1-2; D is unclear. The V and J ends lost 1 base and 3 bases respectively, with 9 bases between them. The CDR3 runs to 14 residues. The germline V gene encodes CDR1 LGHDT and CDR2 YNNKEL (reference sequence). The chain's CDR3 is CASSQGEAYYGYTF. In DNA, the CDR3 is TGTGCCAGCAGCCAAGGAGAAGCCTACTATGGCTACACCTTC.

This clonotype has at least ten counts. This sequence joins TRBV3-1 and TRBJ2-1; D gene unclear. Trimming shortened V by 4 bases and J by 5 bases, and 6 bases separated the two germline ends. CDR1 and CDR2 from the germline V gene are LGHDT and YNNKEL (reference sequence). The CDR3 runs to 12 residues. CDR3 in amino acids: CASSRKDNEQFF. CDR3 in DNA: TGTGCCAGCAGCCGAAAGGACAATGAGCAGTTCTTC.

This clonotype was detected ten times or more. The V gene is TRBV12-3 or TRBV12-4, the J gene TRBJ1-3; D not certain. The CDR3 length is 14 residues. Trimming removed 3 bases from V and 4 bases from J, with 10 bases in between. As DNA, the CDR3 is TGTGCCAGCAGTTTTTTCACATTCGGAAACACCATATATTTT. Its translation is CASSFFTFGNTIYF.

This clonotype was picked up many times. The rearrangement links TRBV6-5 to TRBJ1-1, with 7 bases lining up with TRBD1. The CDR3 loop spans 15 amino acids. The junction had 10 bases not matched to a gene; V was cut back by 2 bases and J by 7 bases. CDR1 is MNHEY and CDR2 is SVGAGI in the germline V gene. The CDR3 sequence is CASSYLTGSGSEAFF. The CDR3 DNA reads as TGTGCCAGCAGTTACCTGACAGGGTCCGGCAGTGAAGCTTTCTTT.

Worth noting for this clonotype: A read error may account for a junction end that differs from germline. The rearrangement joins TRBV5-1 to TRBJ2-7; D unclear. From germline, CDR1 is SGHRS and CDR2 YFSETQ. The CDR3 spans 14 residues. The CDR3 nucleotides are TGCGCCAGCAACTTGATGGATTCGTCCTACGAGCAGTACTTC. Protein product: CASNLMDSSYEQYF.

The gene calls are TRBV6-6 and TRBJ2-3; 14 nucleotides line up with TRBD2. V trimming: 7 bases; J trimming: 4 bases; junction bases outside the gene matches: 10. Germline V gives CDR1 MNHNY, CDR2 SVGAGI (reference sequence). The CDR3 is made up of 17 amino acids. The CDR3 reads CASKETSGGEGADTQYF. CDR3 nucleotide sequence: TGTGCCAGCAAAGAGACTAGCGGGGGGGAAGGGGCAGATACGCAGTATTTT.

This clonotype occurred many times. V usage is TRBV3-1 and J usage is TRBJ2-5; D perhaps matches TRBD1 (6 bases). This CDR3 is built from 15 residues. Germline CDR1 and CDR2: LGHDT and YNNKEL (reference sequence). Deletions cut 6 bases from V and 5 bases from J, with 19 bases between. CDR3 residues: CASSGTGLWGETQYF. Here the CDR3 DNA reads TGTGCCAGCAGTGGTACAGGGCTATGGGGCGAGACCCAGTACTTC.

This clonotype was recorded at least ten times. The chain is built from TRBV5-1 and TRBJ1-1, with 7 nucleotides matching TRBD1. V trimming: 5 bases; J trimming: 0 bases; junction bases outside the gene matches: 7. Germline V gene sequence: CDR1 SGHRS, CDR2 YFSETQ. This CDR3 spans 15 amino acids. Here the CDR3 DNA reads TGCGCCAGCAGTGACGGGACAGTCATGAACACTGAAGCTTTCTTT. This gives the protein CASSDGTVMNTEAFF.

Ten or more counts support this clonotype. The V and J genes are TRBV20-1 and TRBJ1-3, with D hard to call. V lost 0 bases and J lost 0, with 9 bases in between. The CDR3 spans 15 residues. Germline assignment: CDR1 DFQATT and CDR2 SNEGSKA (reference sequence). CDR3 region: CSARDQETSGNTIYF. The DNA for the CDR3 is TGCAGTGCTAGAGATCAGGAAACCTCTGGAAACACCATATATTTT.

This clonotype was counted ten times or more. The rearrangement joins TRBV7-2 to TRBJ1-1; D might be TRBD1 (6 bases). With 5 bases removed from V and 5 bases from J, the gap between germline ends came to 24 bases. CDR3 length: 17 residues. Germline lookup yields CDR1 SGHTA and CDR2 FQGNSA. In nucleotides, the CDR3 is TGTGCCAGCAGCACCAGCGGTAGCGGGGGGGCGGGGACTGAAGCTTTCTTT. It is translated as CASSTSGSGGAGTEAFF.

Many counts were recorded for this clonotype. The chain uses TRBV5-1 and TRBJ2-2, with D possibly matching TRBD1 (5 bases). CDR3 length: 15 residues. The germline V gene encodes CDR1 SGHRS and CDR2 YFSETQ. The V gene lost 1 base and the J gene lost 4 bases, with 11 bases spanning the gap. This CDR3 is CASSLLIGATGELFF. CDR3 DNA: TGCGCCAGCAGCTTGCTAATTGGGGCCACCGGGGAGCTGTTTTTT.

This clonotype was counted a few times. The CDR3: CASSLRALRGIKNIGEQFF. Written as DNA, the CDR3 is TGTGCCAGCAGCTTGCGTGCTCTTAGGGGGATAAAAAATATTGGGGAGCAGTTCTTC. The chain couples TRBV5-6 to TRBJ2-1, with D possibly matching TRBD1 (6 bases). This CDR3 comprises 19 residues. The V gene lost 1 base and the J gene lost 10 bases, with 30 bases spanning the gap. Per germline, CDR1 SGHDT and CDR2 YYEEEE.

This clonotype showed up many times. The chain is built from TRBV9 and TRBJ2-5; either TRBD1 or TRBD2 may supply D (5 bases each). Trimming pared 4 bases from V and 4 bases from J, leaving 14 bases between. This CDR3 comprises 14 residues. Germline lookup yields CDR1 SGDLS and CDR2 YYNGEE. The DNA of the CDR3 is TGTGCCAGCAGCTTTAGGGGCGCGGGAGAGACCCAGTACTTC. Protein product: CASSFRGAGETQYF. The full variable domain, its missing parts supplied by reference TRBV9 and TRBJ2-5, is DSGVTQTPKHLITATGQRVTLRCSPRSGDLSVYWYQQSLDQGLQFLIQYYNGEERAKGNILERFSAQQFPDLHSELNLSSLELGDSALYFCASSFRGAGETQYFGPGTRLLVL.

In this sample, this clonotype turned up many times. V is TRBV5-1 and J is TRBJ2-3; 7 nucleotides agree with TRBD1. With 6 bases clipped from V and 4 bases from J, the junction kept 5 bases outside the gene matches. The CDR3 has 13 residues. Germline V gene data show CDR1 as SGHRS and CDR2 as YFSETQ. The CDR3 DNA reads as TGCGCCAGCAACCTGGGGACAGCAGATACGCAGTATTTT. Protein product: CASNLGTADTQYF.

This clonotype was seen at least ten times. This rearrangement joins TRBV5-1 to TRBJ1-6, with TRBD1 matching over 10 bases. The CDR3 has 15 residues. V was pared by 3 bases and J by 9 bases, with 6 bases of the junction left unmatched. Germline CDR1 is SGHRS and CDR2 is YFSETQ. CDR3 sequence: CASSSRDRGGSPLHF. In DNA, the CDR3 is TGCGCCAGCAGCTCCCGGGACAGGGGAGGTTCACCCCTCCACTTT.

At least ten counts were recorded for this clonotype. The genes are TRBV20-1 and TRBJ2-3; D possibly corresponds to TRBD2 (5 bases). This CDR3 spans 16 amino acids. Germline CDR1 is DFQATT and CDR2 is SNEGSKA (reference sequence). The germline V and J ends were trimmed by 0 bases and 2 bases, with 15 bases remaining between them. This CDR3 reads CSARDSLRGSTDTQYF. The CDR3 region has the DNA TGCAGTGCTAGAGACAGTCTCCGGGGATCCACAGATACGCAGTATTTT.

The sample holds many counts of this clonotype. The chain recombines TRBV5-1 with TRBJ2-5, with D maybe TRBD1 (6 bases). Germline assignment: CDR1 SGHRS and CDR2 YFSETQ. The CDR3 is made up of 15 amino acids. Trimming pared 4 bases from V and 1 base from J, leaving 14 bases between. The CDR3 DNA reads TGCGCCAGCAGCCTGGGTCAGGGGCCCCAAGAGACCCAGTACTTC. Its protein is CASSLGQGPQETQYF. The whole variable domain, remainder taken from reference TRBV5-1 and TRBJ2-5, is KAGVTQTPRYLIKTRGQQVTLSCSPISGHRSVSWYQQTPGQGLQFLFEYFSETQRNKGNFPGRFSGRQFSNSRSEMNVSTLELGDSALYLCASSLGQGPQETQYFGPGTRLLVL.

This clonotype showed up many times. At one end the junction does not follow the germline gene, possibly because of a read error. The rearrangement uses TRBV2 and TRBJ1-1; no clear D gene. The CDR3 is made up of 14 amino acids. Germline V CDR1 and CDR2: SNHLY, FYNNEI. The CDR3 DNA sequence: TGTGCCAGCAACCAGGCCGGGCTGAACACTGAAACTTTCTTT. It codes for CASNQAGLNTETFF.